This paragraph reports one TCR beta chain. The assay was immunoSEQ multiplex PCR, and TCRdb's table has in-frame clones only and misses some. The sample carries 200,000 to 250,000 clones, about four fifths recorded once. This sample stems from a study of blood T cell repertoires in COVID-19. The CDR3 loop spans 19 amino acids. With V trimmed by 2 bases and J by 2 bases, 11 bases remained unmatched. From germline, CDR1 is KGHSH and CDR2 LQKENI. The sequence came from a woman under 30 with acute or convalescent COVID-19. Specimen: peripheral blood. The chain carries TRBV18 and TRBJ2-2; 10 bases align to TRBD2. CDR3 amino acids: CASSPLPQASGRNTGELFF. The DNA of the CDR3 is TGTGCCAGCTCACCATTGCCCCAGGCTAGCGGGAGAAACACCGGGGAGCTGTTTTTT.